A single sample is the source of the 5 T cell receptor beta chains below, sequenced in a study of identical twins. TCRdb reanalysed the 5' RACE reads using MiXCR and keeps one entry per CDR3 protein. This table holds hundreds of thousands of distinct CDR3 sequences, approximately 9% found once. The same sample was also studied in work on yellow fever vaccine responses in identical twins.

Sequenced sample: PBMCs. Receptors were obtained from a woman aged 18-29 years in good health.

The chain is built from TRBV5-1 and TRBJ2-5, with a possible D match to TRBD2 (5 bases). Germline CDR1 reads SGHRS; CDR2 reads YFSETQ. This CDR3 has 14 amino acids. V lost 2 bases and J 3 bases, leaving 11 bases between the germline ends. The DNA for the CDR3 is TGCGCCAGCAGCTTAGAGGGCCAGAAAGAGACCCAGTACTTC. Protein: CASSLEGQKETQYF.

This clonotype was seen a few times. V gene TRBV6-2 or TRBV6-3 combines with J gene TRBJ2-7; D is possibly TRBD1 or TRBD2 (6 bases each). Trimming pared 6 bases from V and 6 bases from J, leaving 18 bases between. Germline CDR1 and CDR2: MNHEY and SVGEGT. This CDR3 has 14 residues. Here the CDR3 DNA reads TGTGCCAGCAGCAACCCCGGGGGCCCTGCCGAGCAGTACTTC. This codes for CASSNPGGPAEQYF.

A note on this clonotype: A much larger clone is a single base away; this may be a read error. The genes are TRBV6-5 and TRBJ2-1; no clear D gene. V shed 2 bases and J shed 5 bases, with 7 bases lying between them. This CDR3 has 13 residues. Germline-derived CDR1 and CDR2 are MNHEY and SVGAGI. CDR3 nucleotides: TGTGCCAGCAGTTACAGCCCAGACAATGAGCAGTTCTTC. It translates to CASSYSPDNEQFF.

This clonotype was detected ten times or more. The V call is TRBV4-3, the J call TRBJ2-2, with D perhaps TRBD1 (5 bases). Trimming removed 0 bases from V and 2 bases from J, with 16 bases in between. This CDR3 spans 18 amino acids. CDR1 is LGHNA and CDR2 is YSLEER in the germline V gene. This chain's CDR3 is CASSQDPVGAANTGELFF. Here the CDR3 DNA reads TGCGCCAGCAGCCAAGATCCGGTTGGGGCAGCAAACACCGGGGAGCTGTTTTTT.

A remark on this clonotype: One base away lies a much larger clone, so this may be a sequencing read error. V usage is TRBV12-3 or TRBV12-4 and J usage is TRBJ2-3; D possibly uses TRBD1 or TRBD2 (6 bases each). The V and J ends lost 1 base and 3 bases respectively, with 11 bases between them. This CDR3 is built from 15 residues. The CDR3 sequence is CASSLEGGWTDTQYF. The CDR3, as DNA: TGTGCCAGCAGTTTAGAGGGGGGCTGGACAGATACGCAGTATTTT.